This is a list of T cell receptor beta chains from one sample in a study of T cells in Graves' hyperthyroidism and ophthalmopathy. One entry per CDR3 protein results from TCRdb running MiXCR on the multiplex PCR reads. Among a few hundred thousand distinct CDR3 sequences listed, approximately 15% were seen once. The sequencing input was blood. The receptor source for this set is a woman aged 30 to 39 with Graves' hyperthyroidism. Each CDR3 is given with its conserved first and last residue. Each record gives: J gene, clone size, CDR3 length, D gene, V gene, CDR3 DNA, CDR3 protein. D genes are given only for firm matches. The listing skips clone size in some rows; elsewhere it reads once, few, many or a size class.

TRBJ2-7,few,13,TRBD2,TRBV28,TGTGCCAGCACACTAGCGGGACGTCACGAGCAGTACTTC,CASTLAGRHEQYF
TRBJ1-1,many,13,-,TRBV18,TGTGCCAGCTCCTTGGGAGAGAACACTGAAGCTTTCTTT,CASSLGENTEAFF
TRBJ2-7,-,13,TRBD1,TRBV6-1,TGTGCCAGTTCGCAGGGGGCAAATTACGAGCAGTACTTC,CASSQGANYEQYF
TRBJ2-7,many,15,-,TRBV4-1,TGCGCCAGCAGTCCGGTAGGCGGTATATCCTACGAGCAGTACTTC,CASSPVGGISYEQYF
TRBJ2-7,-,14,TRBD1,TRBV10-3,TGTGCCATCACCCGGGACAGGGTAACCTACGAGCAGTACTTC,CAITRDRVTYEQYF
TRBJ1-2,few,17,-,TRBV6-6,TGTGCCAGCAGTTACCGCTGGGGGGGGACCCCGGGCTATGGCTACACCTTC,CASSYRWGGTPGYGYTF
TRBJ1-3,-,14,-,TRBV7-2,TGTGCCAGCAGCTTAGGACAGGTGGGAAACACCATATATTTT,CASSLGQVGNTIYF
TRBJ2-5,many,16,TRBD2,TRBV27,TGTGCCAGCAAAAAGGGGACTAGCGGAACAAAAGAGACCCAGTACTTC,CASKKGTSGTKETQYF
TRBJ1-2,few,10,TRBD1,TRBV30,TGTGCCTCGGGACAGCTAGGCTACACCTTC,CASGQLGYTF
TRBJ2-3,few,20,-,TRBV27,TGTGCCAGCAGAAAAACCGGGACACCTATTACTACGGGCGAGGCAGATACGCAGTATTTT,CASRKTGTPITTGEADTQYF
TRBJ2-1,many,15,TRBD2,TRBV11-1,TGTGCCAGCAGCTCAGGTGGCGGGAGGGTAGATGAGCAGTTCTTC,CASSSGGGRVDEQFF
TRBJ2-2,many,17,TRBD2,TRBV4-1,TGCGCCAGCAGCTCGCAGGGACTAGCGGGAGGAACCGGGGAGCTGTTTTTT,CASSSQGLAGGTGELFF
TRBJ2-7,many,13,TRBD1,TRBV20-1,TGCAGTGCTGCCAGGACAGGGAAGGACGAGCAGTACTTC,CSAARTGKDEQYF
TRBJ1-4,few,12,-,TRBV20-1,TGCAGTGCTAGGCTACTAAATGAAAAACTGTTTTTT,CSARLLNEKLFF
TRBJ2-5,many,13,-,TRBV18,TGTGCCAGCTCACCAGGGGGCCCAGAGACCCAGTACTTC,CASSPGGPETQYF
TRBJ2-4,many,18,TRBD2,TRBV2,TGTGCCAGCAGGGAGACTAGCGGGAGAATGTTTTGGGAAAACATTCAGTACTTC,CASRETSGRMFWENIQYF
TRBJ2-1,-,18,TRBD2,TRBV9,TGTGCCAGCAGCGTAGGTTCGGGACTAGGCAGCTCCTACAATGAGCAGTTCTTC,CASSVGSGLGSSYNEQFF
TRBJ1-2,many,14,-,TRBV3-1,TGTGCCAGCAGCCAAGGGCAGACGGTACGGGGCTACACCTTC,CASSQGQTVRGYTF
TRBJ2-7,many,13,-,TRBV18,TGTGCCAGCTCGCCTACCTTATTTCGAGAGCAGTACTTC,CASSPTLFREQYF
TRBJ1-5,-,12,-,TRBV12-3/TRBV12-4,TGTGCCAGCACGAACGCCGGGCAGCTCCAGCATTTT,CASTNAGQLQHF
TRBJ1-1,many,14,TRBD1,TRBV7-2,TGTGCCAGCAGCCAGGGACAGATGAACACTGAAGCTTTCTTT,CASSQGQMNTEAFF
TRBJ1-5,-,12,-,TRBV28,TGTGCCAGCAGTTTTCCCGGGGCGCCCCAGCATTTT,CASSFPGAPQHF